Below are 11 T cell receptor beta chains sequenced from a single sample in a study of blood T cells in healthy people across ages. The authors ran a second PCR of about 6 to 11 cycles using a sample-barcoded 5' primer and a J-beta primer mix. TCRdb re-analysed the 5' RACE reads in MiXCR, keeping a single row per CDR3 protein. In the table there are around 2 million distinct CDR3 sequences, roughly two fifths of which are singletons. Sequenced material: blood. Every receptor here comes from a human donor in good health.

The chain has TRBV7-6 and TRBJ1-1; D unclear. The V and J ends lost 0 bases and 7 bases respectively, with 18 bases between them. Germline V gene sequence: CDR1 SGHVS, CDR2 FNYEAQ. The CDR3 consists of 16 residues. The CDR3 sequence is CASSLAGGRAPIEAFF. The CDR3, as DNA: TGTGCCAGCAGCTTAGCTGGTGGGCGGGCACCAATTGAAGCTTTCTTT.

The chain carries TRBV28 and TRBJ2-5; 9 bases are shared with TRBD1. This CDR3 has 14 residues. CDR1 is MDHEN, CDR2 SYDVKM, per germline. The ends lost 2 bases at V and 11 bases at J; junction bases unmatched: 9. For the CDR3, the DNA is TGTGCCAGCAGTTTAAGGGACAGGGCAGGTGAGCAGTACTTC. This sequence encodes CASSLRDRAGEQYF.

The chain combines TRBV7-8 with TRBJ2-5, with D perhaps matching TRBD1 (5 bases). The V and J ends lost 3 bases and 5 bases respectively, with 16 bases between them. The CDR3 is 15 residues long. CDR1 and CDR2 (germline): SGHVS, FQNEAQ. Here the CDR3 DNA reads TGTGCCAGCAGCTTTGCCTTGGGCAGGGCGGAGACCCAGTACTTC. As protein: CASSFALGRAETQYF.

The gene calls are TRBV18 and TRBJ1-2; 8 positions match TRBD1. CDR1 is KGHSH, CDR2 LQKENI, per germline. The CDR3 is made up of 16 amino acids. Trimming took 6 bases from V and 0 from J; bases not matched to a gene: 9. This CDR3 is CASSQTTGEANYGYTF. The CDR3 nucleotides read TGTGCCAGCTCTCAGACGACAGGGGAAGCTAACTATGGCTACACCTTC.

The chain carries TRBV6-4 and TRBJ1-5; D is unresolved. The V end lost 6 bases, the J end lost 4 bases, and 16 bases lay between the germline ends. This CDR3 is built from 15 residues. Germline CDR1 MRHNA, CDR2 SNTAGT. CDR3 sequence: CASRGVSLMNQPQHF. Written as DNA, the CDR3 is TGTGCCAGCAGAGGAGTGTCCTTAATGAATCAGCCCCAGCATTTT.

This clonotype was seen more than once but under ten times. The chain recombines TRBV4-1 with TRBJ1-5; no reliable D call. This CDR3 contains 16 residues. V lost 0 bases to trimming and J lost 7 bases, with 16 bases between them. Per germline, CDR1 MGHRA and CDR2 YSYEKL. This chain's CDR3 is CASSQEVGALRQPQHF. DNA for the CDR3: TGCGCCAGCAGCCAAGAAGTGGGAGCCTTACGGCAGCCCCAGCATTTT.

This chain joins TRBV5-6 and TRBJ1-2; 9 nucleotides line up with TRBD1. CDR1 is SGHDT, CDR2 YYEEEE, per germline. This CDR3 comprises 17 residues. J lost 4 bases, V lost 4 bases, and 14 bases had no gene match. The CDR3 sequence is CASSRRDRALSPYGYTF. In DNA, the CDR3 is TGTGCCAGCAGCCGCCGGGACAGGGCCTTATCGCCCTATGGCTACACCTTC.

This sequence joins TRBV29-1 and TRBJ1-1; D is perhaps TRBD1 (6 bases). CDR3 length: 13 amino acids. The germline CDR1 and CDR2 sequences are SQVTM and ANQGSEA. With 6 bases removed from V and 1 base from J, the gap between germline ends came to 12 bases. CDR3 in amino acids: CSVTGTANTEAFF. The CDR3 DNA reads TGCAGCGTCACAGGGACGGCGAACACTGAAGCTTTCTTT.

This rearrangement joins TRBV12-3 or TRBV12-4 to TRBJ2-3; D perhaps matches TRBD2 (5 bases). The CDR3 contains 16 residues. V was clipped by 5 bases and J by 0 bases, with 15 bases between them. The CDR3 DNA is TGTGCCAGCAGTGACTTCCTTAGGACTAGCACAGATACGCAGTATTTT. It encodes CASSDFLRTSTDTQYF.

This rearrangement joins TRBV24-1 to TRBJ2-1, with 9 bases that match TRBD1. The CDR3 is made up of 13 amino acids. Germline CDR1 is KGHDR and CDR2 is SFDVKD. The J segment lost 7 bases and the V segment lost 10 bases, leaving 7 bases of the junction unmatched. The CDR3 protein is CATEGDRANEQFF. The CDR3 DNA reads TGTGCCACGGAGGGGGACAGGGCGAATGAGCAGTTCTTC.

In its sample, this clonotype was seen a few times. This rearrangement joins TRBV29-1 to TRBJ2-7, with 7 bases lining up with TRBD1. Germline lookup yields CDR1 SQVTM and CDR2 ANQGSEA. J was trimmed by 6 bases and V by 6 bases; bases with no gene match: 11. The CDR3 is made up of 13 amino acids. The CDR3 loop reads CSVYNRGSCEQYF. The DNA of the CDR3 is TGCAGCGTGTATAACAGGGGCAGCTGCGAGCAGTACTTC.